The T cell receptor (beta chain) under discussion was sequenced for a study of cytomegalovirus exposure and HLA in healthy donors (dated by TCRdb to the late 2010s). For the study in its entirety: According to a later analysis, one platform produced both the 120 validation repertoires and the 620 or so repertoires of the first cohort. The study was designed to test whether signatures of past pathogen exposure could be identified by cataloging public T cell receptors. A separate validation cohort of 100 to 150 different subjects was used in addition to the 666-subject first cohort. The study combined high-throughput TCR immunosequencing, statistical association of individual TCRs with disease status, and machine learning to predict cytomegalovirus infection status.

Donors formed part of the validation cohort, which comprised 120 subjects and was distinct from the first cohort of 666 subjects. Preparation of the library involved the immunoSEQ multiplex PCR assay. The paper's processing steps were these. A statistical classification framework was built for diagnosing cytomegalovirus status from the catalog of TCR beta chain sequences. The table was pulled from immuneACCESS by TCRdb, which kept in-frame rearrangements only. Such tables lose some clones; where checked, under half of the loss comes from unresolved V genes, and the rest has no known cause. V, J and clone size were drawn from that table, and D and trimming were deduced from the DNA. A total of about 220,000 clones appear in this sample, 65% to 85% of them only once. The ten largest clones capture 11% to 15% of the sample. Paper-wide results and their limitations: Across donors, most TCR sequences were observed very rarely, whereas some public TCRs were present in many individuals. Cytomegalovirus status was reported to be diagnosed by the classifier with high specificity and sensitivity in both the original and validation cohorts. The study listed 164 TCR beta chains as associated with cytomegalovirus. Of the cluster scores, about 94% were above 0 in a later analysis, which found that TCRs clustered in the first cohort also tended to co-occur in the 120 validation repertoires. A later analysis lacked HLA typing for the validation cohort, so it scored co-occurrence in that cohort across all 120 or so repertoires. It was suggested by the authors that the approach could potentially be generalized to other disease states and immunological phenotypes. Three of the identified cytomegalovirus-associated TCR beta chains were confirmed in vitro to be specific for cytomegalovirus antigens.

To note about this clone: There is no known antigen for this receptor. No per-base quality is available; no much larger clone lies one base away.

The CDR3 numbers 13 residues from cysteine through phenylalanine. Just the 39-base CDR3 DNA is kept, in frame starting at base 1. Trimming removed 5 bases from V and 4 bases from J; the gene matches leave 5 bases unexplained. CDR1 SEHNR and CDR2 FQNEAQ are derived from the germline V gene (reference sequence). This receptor chain uses TRBV7-9 and TRBJ2-7; 7 of the junction bases match TRBD2. The sequenced material came from PBMCs. This clonotype originated in a woman aged 25-40 years in good health and CMV-seropositive. The nucleotide sequence is TGTGCCAGCAGCCCCCGGGGGGAGTACGAGCAGTACTTC. This yields the protein CASSPRGEYEQYF.